The TCR beta chain described here comes from a study of cytomegalovirus exposure and HLA in healthy donors. The PCR ran on 60 Vbeta and 13 Jbeta primers. Data came from immunoSEQ multiplex PCR; TCRdb stores just in-frame clones and leaves some out. The sample lists 81,000 or so clones, about 69% occurring once. Details on this clone: Its antigen is not known.

Broader study findings: Several top significant clusters appeared, in a later analysis, to be linked to common viral pathogens. By HLA locus, TCR association rates varied in a later analysis, with DRB1 showing the most and HLA-C the fewest.

The TCR originated in a man between 60 and 75 years old in good health and CMV-seronegative. Material: PBMCs.

Here the CDR3 reads CAWRHRQVSGNTIYF. The CDR3 nucleotides read TGTGCCTGGAGACACCGACAGGTCTCTGGAAACACCATATATTTT. The V and J genes are TRBV30 and TRBJ1-3; TRBD1 is a possible D gene (6 bases). The ends were cut back, 3 bases at V and 0 bases at J, with 12 bases in the middle. Germline V gives CDR1 GTSNPN, CDR2 SVGIG (reference sequence). This CDR3 region has 15 residues. Complete variable domain (other parts from reference TRBV30 and TRBJ1-3): SQTIHQWPATLVQPVGSPLSLECTVEGTSNPNLYWYRQAAGRGLQLLFYSVGIGQISSEVPQNLSASRPQDRQFILSSKKLLLSDSGFYLCAWRHRQVSGNTIYFGEGSWLTVV.